This entry concerns a single T cell receptor (beta chain). This record comes from a study of T cell responses to AZD1222 COVID-19 vaccine. Generated by immunoSEQ multiplex PCR, the TCRdb table keeps only in-frame clones and is missing some. The profile shows approximately 100,000 clones, around 90% of them singletons. The CDR3 length is 15 residues. In germline, CDR1 is SGHRS, CDR2 YFSETQ. J lost 5 bases, V lost 5 bases, and 10 bases had no gene match. The sequencing used peripheral blood, collected on day 0 of AZD1222 vaccination. This receptor was identified in an adult in good health. This chain uses TRBV5-1 with TRBJ1-1; TRBD1 aligns across 9 bases. The CDR3 nucleotides are TGCGCCAGCAGGCGGGACAGGGAGTCCGAAACTGAAGCTTTCTTT. This encodes CASRRDRESETEAFF.